This T cell receptor beta chain was sequenced for a study of human T cells and chemical hapten exposure. Time point noted: patch test 2, 6 weeks after DPC sensitization. The treatment: therapeutic diphenylcyclopropenone sensitization with weekly scalp DPC. This CDR3 has 13 residues. V was shortened by 4 bases and J by 9 bases, with 13 bases between the two germline ends. Per germline, CDR1 SGHVS and CDR2 FNYEAQ. One entry per CDR3 protein, called by TCRdb with MiXCR from the RACE reads. The table lists nearly 85,000 distinct CDR3 sequences, roughly 12% of them singletons. In this sample, this clonotype turned up many times.

The sequencing here drew on whole blood, taken in connection with sensitization to the hapten diphenylcyclopropenone (DPC). The chain has TRBV7-6 and TRBJ2-1; D unresolved. This TCR was sampled from a man between 18 and 35 years old with alopecia areata. Some clones in this sample may be carry-over from other donors' samples. CDR3 sequence reads: CASSSPVGLEQFF. As DNA, the CDR3 is TGTGCCAGCAGCTCTCCCGTGGGCCTTGAGCAGTTCTTC.